A single sample is the source of the 15 T cell receptor beta chains below, sequenced in a study of blood T cell repertoires in COVID-19. Method: immunoSEQ multiplex PCR; TCRdb's copy keeps in-frame clones and lacks some. The sample includes under 350,000 clones, about 88% of them seen just once. What was sequenced was PBMCs or T cells enriched from blood (not recorded which). The receptors derive from a man aged 55 to 70 who had recovered from COVID-19.

This sequence joins TRBV19 and TRBJ1-2; 9 nucleotides match TRBD1. CDR3 length: 15 residues. The germline CDR1 and CDR2 sequences are LNHDA and SQIVND (reference sequence). The V and J ends lost 0 bases and 5 bases, in that order; junction bases with no gene match: 4. CDR3 DNA sequence: TGTGCCAGTAGTATAGAAATGGGACAGGGTTATGGCTACACCTTC. It encodes CASSIEMGQGYGYTF.

The chain recombines TRBV19 with TRBJ1-2, with 9 bases that match TRBD1. The germline V gene encodes CDR1 LNHDA and CDR2 SQIVND (reference sequence). The CDR3 covers 14 residues. V was clipped by 0 bases and J by 7 bases; unmatched bases: 3. The CDR3 sequence is CASSIEGTGSGYTF. In DNA, the CDR3 is TGTGCCAGTAGTATAGAAGGGACAGGGTCTGGCTACACCTTC. Together with reference TRBV19 and TRBJ1-2, the CDR3 gives the full variable domain: DGGITQSPKYLFRKEGQNVTLSCEQNLNHDAMYWYRQDPGQGLRLIYYSQIVNDFQKGDIAEGYSVSREKKESFPLTVTSAQKNPTAFYLCASSIEGTGSGYTFGSGTRLTVV.

In its sample, this clone was seen many times. The chain has TRBV5-5 and TRBJ2-7; 7 bases align to TRBD1. Per the germline V gene, CDR1 is SGHKS and CDR2 is YYEKEE (reference sequence). V lost 0 bases to trimming and J lost 5 bases; unmatched junction nucleotides: 8. There are 15 residues in the CDR3. The CDR3 spells CASSLAGQGVNEQYF. CDR3 DNA: TGTGCCAGCAGCTTGGCCGGCCAGGGGGTCAACGAGCAGTACTTC.

This clone has just one count. The gene calls are TRBV7-8 and TRBJ2-7, with TRBD1 identical over 12 bases. The CDR3 totals 14 residues. CDR1 and CDR2 from the germline V gene are SGHVS and FQNEAQ. V lost 3 bases to trimming and J lost 7 bases; unmatched junction nucleotides: 4. CDR3 residues: CASSLGQGAGEQYF. DNA of the CDR3: TGTGCCAGCAGCTTGGGACAGGGGGCGGGTGAGCAGTACTTC.

This clone occurred once. V usage is TRBV11-3 and J usage is TRBJ2-2; the D gene is possibly TRBD2 (5 bases). The V gene lost 5 bases and the J gene lost 3 bases, with 13 bases spanning the gap. In germline, CDR1 is SGHNT, CDR2 YENEEA. The CDR3 length is 15 residues. CDR3 DNA: TGTGCCAGCAGCCGACGGGGTGGGGACACCGGGGAGCTGTTTTTT. Its protein is CASSRRGGDTGELFF.

The J gene is TRBJ1-4, the V gene TRBV30; a possible D gene is TRBD1 (5 bases). The V and J ends lost 3 bases and 7 bases respectively, with 18 bases between them. In germline, CDR1 is GTSNPN, CDR2 SVGIG (reference sequence). The CDR3 is made up of 15 amino acids. CDR3 residues: CAWSPGLGEFEKLFF. The CDR3 region has the DNA TGTGCCTGGAGCCCAGGGTTAGGAGAATTTGAAAAACTGTTTTTT.

The chain recombines TRBV12-5 with TRBJ1-1; D is ambiguous. There are 13 residues in the CDR3. Trimming removed 1 base at V and 6 bases at J, with 9 bases between. Germline V gene data show CDR1 as LGHNT and CDR2 as FRNRAP. The CDR3 DNA follows: TGTGCTAGTGGTTTGGGCTCCGGAGCTGAAGCTTTCTTT. This encodes CASGLGSGAEAFF.

The chain combines TRBV5-1 with TRBJ2-3, with 10 bases identical to TRBD1. V trimming: 3 bases; J trimming: 5 bases; junction bases outside the gene matches: 6. This CDR3 contains 15 residues. Germline V gene lookup returns CDR1 SGHRS and CDR2 YFSETQ. The CDR3 spells CASSYRQGAKDTQYF. In DNA, the CDR3 is TGCGCCAGCAGCTACCGACAGGGGGCTAAAGATACGCAGTATTTT.

CDR3 protein: CASSSRTSREQYF. The CDR3 DNA reads TGTGCCAGCAGCTCAAGGACTAGCAGGGAGCAGTACTTC. The chain is built from TRBV7-9 and TRBJ2-7, with TRBD2 matching 8 bases. V dropped 4 bases and J dropped 7; count of bases not matched to a gene: 6. The germline CDR1 and CDR2 sequences are SEHNR and FQNEAQ (reference sequence). The CDR3 sequence is 13 residues long.

The chain links TRBV19 to TRBJ2-2; D gene ambiguous. V was shortened by 7 bases and J by 5 bases, with 14 bases between the two germline ends. CDR3 length equals 14 residues. Germline V gives CDR1 LNHDA, CDR2 SQIVND (reference sequence). The CDR3 DNA sequence: TGTGCCAGTAATTATGTGGGCCTAACCGGGGAGCTGTTTTTT. It translates to CASNYVGLTGELFF. Looking up the rest from reference TRBV19 and TRBJ2-2 gives the full variable domain: DGGITQSPKYLFRKEGQNVTLSCEQNLNHDAMYWYRQDPGQGLRLIYYSQIVNDFQKGDIAEGYSVSREKKESFPLTVTSAQKNPTAFYLCASNYVGLTGELFFGEGSRLTVL.

The chain recombines TRBV30 with TRBJ2-7; 15 bases align to TRBD2. The length of the CDR3 is 15 residues. V trimming: 2 bases; J trimming: 5 bases; junction bases outside the gene matches: 4. The V gene's germline CDR1 is GTSNPN and CDR2 SVGIG (reference sequence). This CDR3 reads CAWSWTSGRANEQYF. CDR3 in DNA: TGTGCCTGGAGTTGGACTAGCGGGAGGGCAAACGAGCAGTACTTC.

The chain joins TRBV9 to TRBJ2-2; 7 bases are shared with TRBD1. The CDR3 totals 15 residues. V was clipped by 2 bases and J by 7 bases; unmatched bases: 8. Germline V gives CDR1 SGDLS, CDR2 YYNGEE. DNA for the CDR3: TGTGCCAGCAGCGTCTTACCGGGGACAGACGGGGAGCTGTTTTTT. Its protein product is CASSVLPGTDGELFF.

V usage is TRBV19 and J usage is TRBJ1-2; D might be TRBD1 (5 bases). The V end lost 5 bases, the J end lost 3 bases, and 10 bases lay between the germline ends. Germline V gives CDR1 LNHDA, CDR2 SQIVND (reference sequence). The CDR3 covers 13 residues. CDR3 coding DNA: TGTGCCAGTAGTTTAGGGGCCCACTATGGCTACACCTTC. It specifies CASSLGAHYGYTF.

This chain links TRBV9 with TRBJ1-2, with TRBD1 identical over 9 bases. Looked up from germline, CDR1 is SGDLS and CDR2 is YYNGEE. J lost 6 bases, V lost 0 bases, and 9 bases had no gene match. The length of the CDR3 is 16 residues. DNA for the CDR3: TGTGCCAGCAGCGTAGTAGAGGGACAGGGATTGGATGGCTACACCTTC. Its protein product is CASSVVEGQGLDGYTF.

The chain links TRBV19 to TRBJ1-2, with 9 bases that match TRBD1. Germline CDR1 and CDR2: LNHDA and SQIVND (reference sequence). The CDR3 spans 13 residues. The V gene end was trimmed by 5 bases and the J gene end by 8 bases; junction bases not matched to a gene: 6. CDR3: CASSPGTGIGYTF. For the CDR3, the DNA is TGTGCCAGTAGTCCCGGGACAGGGATCGGCTACACCTTC.